The 2 T cell receptor beta chains listed next were all sequenced from one sample in a study of T cell changes during pregnancy in multiple sclerosis. Data came from immunoSEQ multiplex PCR; TCRdb stores just in-frame clones and leaves some out. The table records approximately 79,000 clones, over 85% of them present only once. The sequencing here drew on peripheral blood, taken in the second trimester of pregnancy. Source of these receptors: a female donor in good health, enrolled as a control in a pregnancy study.

The V gene is TRBV7-3, the J gene TRBJ2-3, with a possible D match to TRBD2 (5 bases). Germline V gene data show CDR1 as SGHTA and CDR2 as FQGTGA. The ends were cut back, 4 bases at V and 4 bases at J, with 9 bases in the middle. The CDR3 runs to 13 residues. In DNA, the CDR3 is TGTGCCAGCAGCTACGGGGTTCCAGATACGCAGTATTTT. Translated: CASSYGVPDTQYF.

This rearrangement joins TRBV5-5 to TRBJ1-2; TRBD1 might be the D (6 bases). The ends were cut back, 4 bases at V and 5 bases at J, with 18 bases in the middle. Germline CDR1 SGHKS, CDR2 YYEKEE (reference sequence). The CDR3 consists of 15 residues. CDR3 residues: CASSPLGATPYGYTF. The CDR3 DNA is TGTGCCAGCAGCCCCCTGGGGGCTACGCCATATGGCTACACCTTC. The whole variable domain, filled in from reference TRBV5-5 and TRBJ1-2, reads DAGVTQSPTHLIKTRGQQVTLRCSPISGHKSVSWYQQVLGQGPQFIFQYYEKEERGRGNFPDRFSARQFPNYSSELNVNALLLGDSALYLCASSPLGATPYGYTFGSGTRLTVV.